This is a list of T cell receptor beta chains from one sample in a study of cytomegalovirus exposure and HLA in healthy donors. Repertoires were generated with immunoSEQ multiplex PCR, while TCRdb's copy carries only in-frame clones and drops some. Of about 280,000 clones listed, around 90% are singletons. What was sequenced was PBMCs. Receptors originate from a woman aged 18-29 years in good health and CMV-seronegative. Both conserved end residues are part of each CDR3. D genes are given only for firm matches. Size tells how often a clone was seen (once, few, many) or the class of an expanded clone, and some rows leave it out.

V: TRBV9; D: .; J: TRBJ2-2; size: .; CDR3: CASRRGAVANTGELFF; DNA: TGTGCCAGCAGACGAGGTGCGGTGGCGAACACCGGGGAGCTGTTTTTT
V: TRBV27; D: .; J: TRBJ2-5; size: .; CDR3: CASSTGTGVQYF; DNA: TGTGCCAGCAGCACTGGGACGGGAGTACAGTACTTC
V: TRBV5-1; D: .; J: TRBJ2-7; size: .; CDR3: CASSLNVYEQYF; DNA: TGCGCCAGCAGCTTGAATGTATACGAGCAGTACTTC
V: TRBV29-1; D: .; J: TRBJ2-1; size: .; CDR3: CSSRFGEGHYNEQFF; DNA: TGCAGCTCACGGTTCGGCGAAGGACACTACAATGAGCAGTTCTTC
V: TRBV5-6; D: .; J: TRBJ2-1; size: once; CDR3: CASSLGTGVEQFF; DNA: TGTGCCAGCAGCTTGGGGACGGGGGTTGAGCAGTTCTTC
V: TRBV6-5; D: TRBD1; J: TRBJ2-7; size: .; CDR3: CASSDRDRDEQYF; DNA: TGTGCCAGCAGTGACCGGGACAGGGACGAGCAGTACTTC
V: TRBV7-2; D: TRBD1; J: TRBJ1-2; size: .; CDR3: CASSRDRGANYGYTF; DNA: TGTGCCAGCAGCCGGGACAGGGGAGCTAACTATGGCTACACCTTC
V: TRBV19; D: .; J: TRBJ1-2; size: .; CDR3: CASSTHTRDGYTF; DNA: TGTGCCAGTAGTACCCACACCAGGGATGGCTACACCTTC
V: TRBV2; D: .; J: TRBJ2-7; size: few; CDR3: CASSGGEAGLAYEQYF; DNA: TGTGCCAGCAGTGGGGGGGAAGCAGGGCTAGCGTACGAGCAGTACTTC
V: TRBV4-1; D: .; J: TRBJ1-2; size: .; CDR3: CASSPAHLRTAANYGYTF; DNA: TGCGCCAGCAGCCCCGCTCACTTAAGGACAGCAGCTAACTATGGCTACACCTTC
V: TRBV9; D: .; J: TRBJ2-3; size: .; CDR3: CASSVMVGDLYTSTDTQYF; DNA: TGTGCCAGCAGCGTAATGGTTGGGGACTTGTACACATCCACAGATACGCAGTATTTT
V: TRBV7-9; D: .; J: TRBJ1-4; size: .; CDR3: CASSFGLQGRNEKLFF; DNA: TGTGCCAGCAGCTTTGGGTTGCAGGGCCGGAATGAAAAACTGTTTTTT
V: TRBV10-1; D: .; J: TRBJ2-7; size: .; CDR3: CASSPDSYEQYF; DNA: TGCGCCAGCAGCCCCGACTCCTACGAGCAGTACTTC
V: TRBV7-9; D: .; J: TRBJ1-1; size: .; CDR3: CSSSLGGGLSTEAFF; DNA: TGTTCCAGCAGCTTAGGAGGGGGTCTCAGCACTGAAGCTTTCTTT
V: TRBV6-1; D: TRBD1; J: TRBJ2-1; size: few; CDR3: CASRRQGADDNEQFF; DNA: TGTGCCAGCAGACGACAGGGGGCTGATGACAATGAGCAGTTCTTC
V: TRBV6-6; D: .; J: TRBJ2-7; size: .; CDR3: CASTLRVLEGGYEQYF; DNA: TGTGCCAGCACCCTACGAGTCTTGGAGGGTGGCTACGAGCAGTACTTC
V: TRBV13; D: .; J: TRBJ1-2; size: .; CDR3: CAIDTEQGSGF; DNA: TGTGCCATTGATACGGAACAGGGAAGTGGATTC
V: TRBV6-1; D: .; J: TRBJ1-1; size: .; CDR3: CASSELGDTEAFF; DNA: TGTGCCAGCAGTGAATTGGGCGACACTGAAGCTTTCTTT
V: TRBV7-9; D: .; J: TRBJ1-1; size: .; CDR3: CASSPRGPEAFF; DNA: TGTGCCAGCAGCCCCCGAGGCCCTGAAGCTTTCTTT
V: TRBV4-2; D: .; J: TRBJ1-6; size: .; CDR3: CASSYQGPNSPLHF; DNA: TGTGCCAGCAGCTACCAGGGCCCTAATTCACCCCTCCACTTT
V: TRBV29-1; D: .; J: TRBJ1-2; size: .; CDR3: CSVEAQGNGYTF; DNA: TGCAGCGTTGAAGCCCAGGGGAATGGCTACACCTTC
V: TRBV27; D: .; J: TRBJ2-5; size: once; CDR3: CASSLSGDRGGRETQYF; DNA: TGTGCCAGCAGTCTTTCGGGAGACCGGGGCGGACGAGAGACCCAGTACTTC
V: TRBV27; D: TRBD1; J: TRBJ1-3; size: .; CDR3: CASSLQGEGGNTIYF; DNA: TGTGCCAGCAGTTTGCAGGGGGAAGGTGGAAACACCATATATTTT
V: TRBV19; D: TRBD1; J: TRBJ1-2; size: .; CDR3: CAIDPGTGTGYTF; DNA: TGTGCCATCGACCCCGGGACAGGGACTGGCTACACCTTC
V: TRBV10-3; D: .; J: TRBJ1-1; size: once; CDR3: CATSRETSFEAFF; DNA: TGTGCCACTAGCCGGGAGACTTCGTTTGAAGCTTTCTTT
V: TRBV11-2; D: TRBD2; J: TRBJ2-6; size: .; CDR3: CASSRGGTWTGANVLTF; DNA: TGTGCCAGCAGTCGGGGGGGGACGTGGACTGGGGCCAACGTCCTGACTTTC
V: TRBV14; D: .; J: TRBJ1-6; size: .; CDR3: CASSQEQSTGFYNSPLHF; DNA: TGTGCCAGCAGCCAAGAACAAAGCACAGGGTTCTACAATTCACCCCTCCACTTT
V: TRBV6-1; D: TRBD1; J: TRBJ2-1; size: .; CDR3: CASSGTGTYNEQFF; DNA: TGTGCCAGCAGTGGGACAGGGACCTACAATGAGCAGTTCTTC
V: TRBV7-3; D: TRBD2; J: TRBJ2-1; size: .; CDR3: CASSTGTSSYNEQFF; DNA: TGTGCCAGCAGCACCGGGACTAGCTCCTACAATGAGCAGTTCTTC
V: TRBV6-6; D: .; J: TRBJ2-3; size: .; CDR3: CASSPVGGLSTDTQYF; DNA: TGTGCCAGCAGCCCGGTTGGGGGCCTGAGCACAGATACGCAGTATTTT
V: TRBV9; D: TRBD1; J: TRBJ1-1; size: .; CDR3: CASSVGQGGEAFF; DNA: TGTGCCAGCAGCGTAGGACAGGGCGGTGAAGCTTTCTTT
V: TRBV29-1; D: TRBD2; J: TRBJ2-1; size: .; CDR3: CSVGGLAGVSSYNEQFF; DNA: TGCAGCGTTGGGGGACTAGCGGGGGTCTCCTCCTACAATGAGCAGTTCTTC
V: TRBV10-2; D: .; J: TRBJ2-7; size: .; CDR3: CASTGITYEQYF; DNA: TGCGCCAGCACGGGAATAACCTACGAGCAGTACTTC
V: TRBV5-4; D: .; J: TRBJ2-5; size: .; CDR3: CASSPPHLASQETQYF; DNA: TGTGCCAGCAGCCCACCTCACCTAGCGTCCCAAGAGACCCAGTACTTC
V: TRBV6-6; D: .; J: TRBJ1-1; size: .; CDR3: CASRWSTEAFF; DNA: TGTGCCAGCAGGTGGAGCACTGAAGCTTTCTTT
V: TRBV29-1; D: TRBD2; J: TRBJ2-5; size: .; CDR3: CSVEDQERGDGETQYF; DNA: TGCAGCGTTGAAGATCAAGAGCGGGGGGATGGTGAGACCCAGTACTTC
V: TRBV2; D: TRBD1; J: TRBJ2-7; size: .; CDR3: CASSGGQGRGEQYF; DNA: TGTGCCAGCAGTGGGGGACAGGGGAGGGGGGAGCAGTACTTC
V: TRBV4-1; D: .; J: TRBJ2-3; size: .; CDR3: CASSPRDKTTDTQYF; DNA: TGCGCCAGCAGCCCCCGGGACAAGACCACAGATACGCAGTATTTT
V: TRBV29-1; D: .; J: TRBJ2-7; size: few; CDR3: CSVGGAYEQYF; DNA: TGCAGCGTTGGGGGGGCCTACGAGCAGTACTTC
V: TRBV7-9; D: TRBD1; J: TRBJ1-5; size: .; CDR3: CASSHVTGVGNQPQHF; DNA: TGTGCCAGCAGTCACGTCACAGGGGTCGGCAATCAGCCCCAGCATTTT
V: TRBV13; D: TRBD1; J: TRBJ1-1; size: .; CDR3: CASSIRDRGWTEAFF; DNA: TGTGCCAGCAGCATCCGGGACAGGGGATGGACTGAAGCTTTCTTT
V: TRBV9; D: TRBD2; J: TRBJ2-1; size: .; CDR3: CASSVTSGGNEQFF; DNA: TGTGCCAGCAGCGTGACTAGCGGGGGAAATGAGCAGTTCTTC
V: TRBV6-6; D: .; J: TRBJ1-4; size: .; CDR3: CASSYRRDNEKLFF; DNA: TGTGCCAGCAGTTACCGCAGGGATAATGAAAAACTGTTTTTT
V: TRBV27; D: TRBD2; J: TRBJ2-7; size: .; CDR3: CASSLGLGGEQYF; DNA: TGTGCCAGCAGTTTAGGATTGGGGGGGGAGCAGTACTTC
V: TRBV9; D: TRBD1; J: TRBJ2-4; size: .; CDR3: CASSVGTGQVTLAKNIQYF; DNA: TGTGCCAGCAGCGTAGGAACGGGACAGGTTACTCTCGCCAAAAACATTCAGTACTTC